This TCR beta chain emerged from a study of PD-1 blockade in classical Hodgkin lymphoma (TCRdb year 2020). For the wider study: Nivolumab dosing was 3 mg/kg intravenously every 2 weeks, continuing until either disease progression or unacceptable toxicity. A peripheral blood immune signature of response to PD-1 blockade in classical Hodgkin lymphoma was defined using TCR beta sequencing and CyTOF. What the study reported, not specific to this receptor: The study was restricted to a single clinical trial cohort, and the causes of repertoire differences, possibly disease activity or prior therapy, were left undefined. Trial patients with a complete response had baseline diversity similar to that of newly diagnosed patients, while partial responders and progressors had significantly lower diversity. Newly diagnosed patients were reported to have lower baseline TCR diversity than healthy donors, and relapsed/refractory patients were reported to have lower baseline TCR diversity still. A significant rise by C4D1 was seen in CD4+ but not CD8+ TCR diversity (p=0.0027 vs p=0.16), with the rise being most apparent in complete responders (p=0.02). Diversity was lower in patients who began nivolumab less than 1 year after ASCT, so these patients were left out of later analyses to avoid confounding by immune reconstitution.

Read against the paper, the sample's time point label means: cycle 4 day 1 (C4D1), after 6 weeks of nivolumab. Relapse after autologous stem cell transplantation had occurred in all trial patients, and cohorts A, B and C were distinguished by prior brentuximab vedotin exposure. A Miltenyi CD8+ T cell isolation kit was used for magnetic negative selection to purify CD8+ T cells from thawed PBMCs. The trial cohort comprised a few dozen patients with relapsed/refractory classical Hodgkin lymphoma whose best overall responses were complete response, partial response or progressive disease. In the multi-cohort phase II CheckMate 205 trial, trial patients received single-agent nivolumab. An independent review committee assessed best overall response by applying the 2007 International Working Group response criteria. PBMCs from the trial were collected at three points: immediately before nivolumab initiation (C1D1), and during therapy at cycle 2 day 1 and cycle 4 day 1. Peripheral blood was collected in 8 mL Vacutainer Cell Preparation Tubes, from which PBMCs were isolated by centrifugation and then cryopreserved. Purified CD4+ and CD8+ fractions were prepared only for cases in which an additional PBMC sample was available. On LS columns in a quadroMACS separator, the magnetically labelled cells were depleted, and the flow-through was collected as the purified fraction.

V lost 0 bases and J lost 6 bases, and the count of bases not matched to a germline gene is 6. CDR3 length: 15 amino acids, cysteine to phenylalanine. Just the 45-base CDR3 DNA is kept, in frame starting at base 1. The germline V gene provides CDR1 LGHNA and CDR2 YNFKEQ. Notes on this clone: The specificity of this receptor is unknown. Base qualities are not recorded, but no much larger clone differs from it by a single base.

Genomic DNA was extracted with the Qiagen DNeasy kit from unsorted PBMCs and from negatively selected CD4+ and CD8+ fractions. TCR beta CDR3 regions were amplified by immunoSEQ multiplex PCR using primers annealing to V and J segments. Amplification bias was minimized using a synthetic immune receptor repertoire, and residual bias was removed computationally after sequencing. The authors' pipeline ran thus. Repertoire diversity was quantified as the Shannon entropy index using custom Python scripts. Unsorted, CD4+ and CD8+ repertoires were analyzed separately, except for combined analyses in which CD4+ and CD8+ sequences were merged in silico. A clone was considered expanded if an increase in frequency of at least 2-fold after treatment relative to C1D1 was found, and a pseudocount of 0.5 was applied to clones undetected at baseline. Singleton clones were defined as clones with 0 or 1 copy at C1D1, and non-singleton clones were defined as clones with 2 or more copies. Clones expanded in unsorted samples were annotated as CD4+, CD8+ or unknown by matching protein sequences in sorted samples from the same patient. Wilcoxon tests were applied to paired samples to test diversity changes from C1D1 to C4D1. TCRdb provides this immuneACCESS table in a form limited to in-frame rearrangements. Some clones are lacking; in checked studies, under half of them reflect an unresolved V gene, and why the rest are absent is not known. From that table come the V and J calls and clone size; the DNA was used to work out D and trimming. Present in this sample are around 6,700 clones, 73% of which were seen just once. The ten most abundant clones make up 10% to 15% of the sample.

The rearrangement combines TRBV4-2 with TRBJ2-3, with TRBD1 matching 7 junction bases. The sequencing used CD8+ T cells from blood, collected before the fourth cycle of nivolumab. This receptor was identified in a human donor with classical Hodgkin lymphoma. This receptor carries the CDR3 CASSQDRGILDTQYF. The nucleotide sequence reads as follows: TGTGCCAGCAGCCAAGACAGGGGGATTCTTGATACGCAGTATTTT.